This TCR beta chain was captured in a study of CD8 T cells in Susac syndrome. Study summary: Within the sequenced Susac syndrome patient group, six exhibited active disease and roughly 8 were in remission. Patients with Susac syndrome were therapy-naive, on corticosteroids, or on intravenous immunoglobulin alone at blood draw.

The RNA, about 0.5 to 1 ug, was put through reverse transcription using random hexamers. Coverage of TCR beta CDR3 amplification by immunoSEQ multiplex PCR extended to 54 Vbeta and 13 Jbeta. TCRdb passed the immunoSEQ multiplex PCR reads through MiXCR, listing each CDR3 protein once. Among tens of thousands of distinct CDR3 sequences listed, around 94% were seen once. Bulk CD8+ and CD4+ cells came from magnetic negative isolation; CD8+ TEMRA by FACS. This CDR3 spans 14 amino acids. CDR1 SGDLS and CDR2 YYNGEE come from the germline V gene. V lost 3 bases and J 4 bases, leaving 8 bases between the germline ends.

The V and J genes are TRBV9 and TRBJ1-6; no clear D. Sequenced sample: CD4+ T cells from PBMCs. The TCR comes from a human donor with Susac syndrome. DNA of the CDR3: TGTGCCAGCAGCGAGGTTTTTTATAATTCACCCCTCCACTTT. This encodes CASSEVFYNSPLHF.